This TCR beta chain was sequenced in a study of cytomegalovirus exposure and HLA in healthy donors. General study points: The study reported that TCR beta sequences accurately predicted HLA-A and HLA-B alleles in most subjects. Being productive about 87% or about 30% of the time was typical of most TCR beta V segments in an earlier analysis.

The PCR had 60 Vbeta and 13 Jbeta primers. As handled by the study authors: In a later analysis, the count reached some 73 million unique TCR beta chains, with roughly 11 million shared. Here immunoSEQ multiplex PCR was the method, and the copy in TCRdb shows in-frame clones only, minus some. The DNA gave D and trimming, while V, J and clone size come from that table. The repertoire has under 150,000 clones, 65% to 90% of them found once; the top ten carry 0.6% to 0.7%. This CDR3 is built from 16 residues. Germline CDR1 reads SGHTA; CDR2 reads FQGNSA. V lost 2 bases and J 4 bases, leaving 16 bases between the germline ends. Everyone who donated was a healthy bone marrow donor. Note on this clone: Its antigen is as yet unknown.

The V call is TRBV7-2, the J call TRBJ2-3; a possible D gene is TRBD2 (5 bases). Sequencing was performed on PBMCs. The receptor was derived from a man between 18 and 35 years old in good health and CMV-seronegative. CDR3 region: CASSLNPGVLPDTQYF. DNA for the CDR3: TGTGCCAGCAGCTTAAACCCCGGGGTACTTCCAGATACGCAGTATTTT.